Listed here are 32 T cell receptor beta chains from one sample, sequenced in a study of OX40 agonist ivuxolimab in advanced cancers. The assay was immunoSEQ multiplex PCR, and TCRdb's table has in-frame clones only and misses some. The data hold over 70,000 clones, with approximately 87% observed a single time. This specimen was CD4+ or CD8+ T cells sorted from blood, taken in a trial of the OX40 agonist ivuxolimab. The receptors were sampled from an adult with an advanced solid tumor such as melanoma, head and neck, liver or kidney cancer.

V usage is TRBV6-5 and J usage is TRBJ2-1; the D is unclear. Germline V gene data show CDR1 as MNHEY and CDR2 as SVGAGI. This CDR3 is built from 15 residues. The V end lost 2 bases, the J end lost 8 bases, and 16 bases lay between the germline ends. The CDR3 spells CASSYNDLGSHEQFF. The CDR3 DNA is TGTGCCAGCAGTTACAATGATTTGGGCAGTCATGAGCAGTTCTTC.

The rearrangement joins TRBV5-1 to TRBJ2-7; TRBD1 aligns across 10 bases. CDR1 is SGHRS and CDR2 is YFSETQ in the germline V gene. Unmatched junction bases numbered 18, after V lost 2 bases and J lost 1 base. This CDR3 comprises 20 residues. The CDR3 sequence: CASSFWLGTGELEPSYEQYF. The CDR3 DNA is TGCGCCAGCAGCTTTTGGCTCGGGACAGGGGAGTTGGAGCCTTCCTACGAGCAGTACTTC.

This chain uses TRBV2 with TRBJ2-7; D is perhaps TRBD1 (6 bases). The V and J ends lost 5 bases and 5 bases respectively, with 7 bases between them. This CDR3 has 11 amino acids. The germline gives CDR1 SNHLY, CDR2 FYNNEI. DNA for the CDR3: TGTGCCAGCAGTCGGACAGACGAGCAGTACTTC. It encodes CASSRTDEQYF.

The V gene is TRBV2, the J gene TRBJ2-3, with 8 nucleotides matching TRBD2. The germline gives CDR1 SNHLY, CDR2 FYNNEI. After removal of 8 bases from V and 4 bases from J, the junction contained 8 bases not matched to a gene. The CDR3 is made up of 14 amino acids. CDR3 coding DNA: TGTGCCAGCGCACCGGGACTAGGTGCAGATACGCAGTATTTT. Its protein is CASAPGLGADTQYF.

The chain couples TRBV27 to TRBJ1-6, with 7 bases fitting TRBD1. The germline gives CDR1 MNHEY, CDR2 SMNVEV (reference sequence). V lost 6 bases, J lost 8 bases, and 10 bases stayed unmatched. The CDR3 runs 15 residues. For the CDR3, the DNA is TGTGCCAGCAGCTCCGACAGGGCGTCGCATTCACCCCTCCACTTT. This translates into CASSSDRASHSPLHF.

J is TRBJ2-3 and V is TRBV2; D is unresolved. The CDR3 runs to 13 residues. The germline V gene has CDR1 SNHLY and CDR2 FYNNEI. Trimming shortened V by 6 bases and J by 1 base, and 8 bases separated the two germline ends. The CDR3 protein is CASSPDRTDTQYF. The CDR3 nucleotides are TGTGCCAGCAGCCCGGACCGCACAGATACGCAGTATTTT.

The CDR3 nucleotides are TGTGCCAGCAGTCGAGAGGGCCCGCTGGTGGACACCATATATTTT. Translation: CASSREGPLVDTIYF. The chain employs TRBV6-5 and TRBJ1-3, with unresolved D. Trimming took 5 bases from V and 8 from J, leaving 19 bases between them. CDR3 length: 15 amino acids. Per germline, CDR1 MNHEY and CDR2 SVGAGI.

The CDR3 DNA is TGTGCCTGCGGCAAACCTAATGAAAAACTGTTTTTT. It codes for CACGKPNEKLFF. This chain links TRBV30 with TRBJ1-4, with D hard to call. V was clipped by 6 bases and J by 3 bases, with 8 bases between them. CDR3 size: 12 residues. CDR1 GTSNPN and CDR2 SVGIG come from the germline V gene (reference sequence).

The chain has TRBV6-1 and TRBJ1-5; D is unresolved. The CDR3 length is 15 residues. V was shortened by 0 bases and J by 2 bases, with 8 bases between the two germline ends. Germline V gene lookup returns CDR1 MNHNS and CDR2 SASEGT. DNA of the CDR3: TGTGCCAGCAGTGAAGCAGGGAATGGCAATCAGCCCCAGCATTTT. This translates into CASSEAGNGNQPQHF.

This sequence joins TRBV9 and TRBJ2-5; 9 nucleotides align to TRBD2. V dropped 0 bases and J dropped 4; count of bases not matched to a gene: 10. This CDR3 comprises 17 residues. The germline CDR1 and CDR2 sequences are SGDLS and YYNGEE. In nucleotides, the CDR3 is TGTGCCAGCAGCGTAGTAGGGACTAGCAGAGCCGGAGAGACCCAGTACTTC. This encodes CASSVVGTSRAGETQYF.

A single count supports this clone. This sequence joins TRBV5-8 and TRBJ2-5; D perhaps matches TRBD1 (5 bases). The CDR3 spans 15 residues. Deletions cut 0 bases from V and 1 base from J, with 10 bases between. Per the germline V gene, CDR1 is SGHTS and CDR2 is YDEGEE. The chain's CDR3 is CASSLEGLTQETQYF. The CDR3 coding sequence is TGTGCCAGCAGCTTGGAGGGGTTAACCCAAGAGACCCAGTACTTC.

The J gene is TRBJ2-2, the V gene TRBV7-8; 9 nucleotides line up with TRBD1. There are 16 residues in the CDR3. The ends lost 10 bases at V and 7 bases at J; junction bases unmatched: 16. Germline V gene sequence: CDR1 SGHVS, CDR2 FQNEAQ. The CDR3 coding sequence is TGTGCCACCCAATTCCTGGGACAGGGATTGATCGGGGAGCTGTTTTTT. The encoded protein is CATQFLGQGLIGELFF. The variable domain in full, with the rest retrieved from reference TRBV7-8 and TRBJ2-2, is GAGVSQSPRYKVAKRGQDVALRCDPISGHVSLFWYQQALGQGPEFLTYFQNEAQLDKSGLPSDRFFAERPEGSVSTLKIQRTQQEDSAVYLCATQFLGQGLIGELFFGEGSRLTVL.

V usage is TRBV29-1 and J usage is TRBJ2-3; no clear D gene. CDR3 length: 15 amino acids. V gave up 0 bases and J gave up 0 bases, with 10 bases separating them. Germline lookup yields CDR1 SQVTM and CDR2 ANQGSEA. For the CDR3, the DNA is TGCAGCGTTGAAGAGCCAGAAACTAGCACAGATACGCAGTATTTT. It encodes CSVEEPETSTDTQYF.

This clone was counted once. This chain uses TRBV5-5 with TRBJ2-3; D unresolved. V was shortened by 1 base and J by 0 bases, with 9 bases between the two germline ends. Germline loops: CDR1 SGHKS, CDR2 YYEKEE (reference sequence). The CDR3 is made up of 15 amino acids. The CDR3 reads CASSLRPPSTDTQYF. In nucleotides, the CDR3 is TGTGCCAGCAGCTTGCGTCCGCCTAGCACAGATACGCAGTATTTT.

The V and J genes are TRBV12-2 and TRBJ2-1; the listed D gene, TRBD1, was not tested against the DNA. TRBV12-2 is designated a pseudogene. This CDR3 is built from 24 residues. CDR3: CASRVSWARTGTGPTKGSYNEQFF. The CDR3 DNA is TGTGCAAGTCGCGTATCATGGGCGAGAACCGGGACAGGCCCTACCAAGGGCTCCTACAATGAGCAGTTCTTC.

This clone appeared a single time. This rearrangement joins TRBV15 to TRBJ2-1; TRBD2 is a possible D gene (6 bases). Germline V gene data show CDR1 as LNHNV and CDR2 as YYDKDF (reference sequence). There are 15 residues in the CDR3. The V and J ends lost 0 bases and 10 bases respectively, with 16 bases between them. The CDR3 nucleotides are TGTGCCACCAGCAGAGATTGGATAGCGGCTCTGGAGCAGTTCTTC. As protein: CATSRDWIAALEQFF.

The chain couples TRBV19 to TRBJ2-5, with 8 bases lining up with TRBD1. Germline CDR1 reads LNHDA; CDR2 reads SQIVND (reference sequence). V shed 7 bases and J 2 bases; nucleotides not matched to a gene: 6. The CDR3 length is 14 residues. CDR3 residues: CASKQGGSQETQYF. DNA for the CDR3: TGTGCCAGTAAACAGGGGGGCTCTCAAGAGACCCAGTACTTC.

The rearrangement joins TRBV6-5 to TRBJ2-7; 11 bases agree with TRBD2. Germline V CDR1 and CDR2: MNHEY, SVGAGI. The CDR3 is 16 amino acids. After removal of 2 bases from V and 3 bases from J, the junction contained 6 bases not matched to a gene. For the CDR3, the DNA is TGTGCCAGCAGTTACGCAATTACTAGCGGGAGCTACGAGCAGTACTTC. It encodes CASSYAITSGSYEQYF.

V gene TRBV7-2 combines with J gene TRBJ1-1, with a possible D match to TRBD1 (6 bases). Trimming removed 2 bases at V and 4 bases at J, with 14 bases between. The CDR3 sequence is 15 residues long. Germline lookup yields CDR1 SGHTA and CDR2 FQGNSA. CDR3 bases: TGTGCCAGCAGCTTATGGGGGGCGCCGACCACTGAAGCTTTCTTT. It translates to CASSLWGAPTTEAFF.

This rearrangement joins TRBV4-1 to TRBJ2-3; D is possibly TRBD1 (5 bases). This CDR3 has 13 amino acids. Trimming took off 4 bases at V and 4 bases at J, with 9 bases between the two ends. The V gene's germline CDR1 is MGHRA and CDR2 YSYEKL. In DNA form, the CDR3 reads TGCGCCAGCAGCCTGGGGCCCTCAGATACGCAGTATTTT. This codes for CASSLGPSDTQYF.

The chain couples TRBV19 to TRBJ1-5; D is undetermined. The V gene lost 9 bases and the J gene lost 3 bases, with 15 bases spanning the gap. The CDR3 runs to 14 residues. The V gene's germline CDR1 is LNHDA and CDR2 SQIVND (reference sequence). CDR3 in amino acids: CASRREQTNQPQHF. The CDR3 nucleotides are TGTGCCAGCAGGCGGGAACAGACCAATCAGCCCCAGCATTTT.

In this sample, this clone turned up a few times. The chain uses TRBV9 and TRBJ2-3; D is possibly TRBD2 (5 bases). V was pared by 3 bases and J by 1 base, with 12 bases between. This CDR3 has 15 amino acids. CDR1 is SGDLS and CDR2 is YYNGEE in the germline V gene. Written as DNA, the CDR3 is TGTGCCAGCAGCGCGGCCCGGGGAGGCACAGATACGCAGTATTTT. Protein: CASSAARGGTDTQYF.

The V gene is TRBV5-1, the J gene TRBJ2-6; 13 bases match TRBD2. The CDR3 sequence is 18 residues long. V was clipped by 1 base and J by 0 bases; unmatched bases: 1. In germline, CDR1 is SGHRS, CDR2 YFSETQ. CDR3 in DNA: TGCGCCAGCAGCTTGTGGACTAGCGGGGGCTCTGGGGCCAACGTCCTGACTTTC. Its translation is CASSLWTSGGSGANVLTF.

V is TRBV30 and J is TRBJ2-5, with a tentative D call TRBD2 (6 bases). Germline lookup yields CDR1 GTSNPN and CDR2 SVGIG (reference sequence). V was shortened by 5 bases and J by 4 bases, with 20 bases between the two germline ends. The CDR3 is 15 residues long. The CDR3 region is CAWAGPGVAGETQYF. The CDR3 region has the DNA TGTGCCTGGGCGGGACCGGGGGTGGCGGGAGAGACCCAGTACTTC.

The chain joins TRBV5-1 to TRBJ2-3; 7 nucleotides line up with TRBD2. V shed 0 bases and J 3 bases; nucleotides not matched to a gene: 4. CDR3 length: 15 residues. Germline CDR1 SGHRS, CDR2 YFSETQ. CDR3 region: CASSLAGGKTDTQYF. In nucleotides, the CDR3 is TGCGCCAGCAGCTTGGCCGGGGGGAAGACAGATACGCAGTATTTT. The variable domain in full, completed from reference TRBV5-1 and TRBJ2-3, reads KAGVTQTPRYLIKTRGQQVTLSCSPISGHRSVSWYQQTPGQGLQFLFEYFSETQRNKGNFPGRFSGRQFSNSRSEMNVSTLELGDSALYLCASSLAGGKTDTQYFGPGTRLTVL.

The CDR3 here is CASSPDPRMDNEQFF. The CDR3 nucleotides read TGCGCCAGCAGCCCGGACCCCCGGATGGACAATGAGCAGTTCTTC. The rearrangement links TRBV5-1 to TRBJ2-1, with no clear D. This CDR3 has 15 residues. Deletions cut 4 bases from V and 5 bases from J, with 16 bases between. Germline V gene data show CDR1 as SGHRS and CDR2 as YFSETQ.

This clone came up once. The CDR3 reads CSVEGGAVGELFF. CDR3 coding DNA: TGCAGCGTTGAGGGAGGGGCCGTCGGGGAGCTGTTTTTT. The chain employs TRBV29-1 and TRBJ2-2, with 7 bases that match TRBD2. The CDR3 totals 13 residues. The V gene end was trimmed by 3 bases and the J gene end by 7 bases; junction bases not matched to a gene: 5. The germline V gene encodes CDR1 SQVTM and CDR2 ANQGSEA.

The genes are TRBV7-2 and TRBJ2-1; 7 bases line up with TRBD1. Trimming cost V 1 base and J 12 bases; bases outside gene matches: 9. CDR1 and CDR2 from the germline V gene are SGHTA and FQGNSA. The CDR3 spans 14 residues. CDR3 DNA: TGTGCCAGCAGCTTAGGACAGGGTGCAGCCCTGCAGTTCTTC. Translation: CASSLGQGAALQFF.

In nucleotides, the CDR3 is TGTGCCAGCAGCTCCGGGACCCCGGTTGTCTATGAGCAGTTCTTC. Its translation: CASSSGTPVVYEQFF. The chain uses TRBV7-2 and TRBJ2-1; D might be TRBD1 or TRBD2, each matching 5 bases. There are 15 residues in the CDR3. Germline CDR1 reads SGHTA; CDR2 reads FQGNSA. V was pared by 4 bases and J by 8 bases, with 18 bases between.

A note on this clone: The same CDR3 can be traced to other DNA sequences in this sample. The V and J genes are TRBV7-3 and TRBJ1-4; the D gene is possibly TRBD1 (6 bases). CDR1 is SGHTA and CDR2 is FQGTGA in the germline V gene. The CDR3 runs to 15 residues. V was cut by 6 bases and J by 7 bases, with 18 bases left in between. CDR3 bases: TGTGCCAGCAGTCCCCAAGGGGGGATCGGTGAAAAACTGTTTTTT. Protein sequence: CASSPQGGIGEKLFF.

The chain uses TRBV6-5 and TRBJ1-1, with D possibly TRBD1 on 6 matching bases. The CDR3 is made up of 13 amino acids. Per germline, CDR1 MNHEY and CDR2 SVGAGI. The V end was cut by 6 bases, the J end by 1 base, with 9 bases between. CDR3 protein: CASRLTGNTEAFF. Here the CDR3 DNA reads TGTGCCAGCAGGTTGACAGGGAACACTGAAGCTTTCTTT.

The chain employs TRBV10-2 and TRBJ2-7, with no clear D. The CDR3 contains 11 residues. CDR1 and CDR2 from the germline V gene are WSHSY and SAAADI. Trimming left V 3 bases short and J 5 bases short, with 5 bases between. CDR3 region: CASSESNEQYF. The CDR3, as DNA: TGCGCCAGCAGTGAAAGTAACGAGCAGTACTTC.